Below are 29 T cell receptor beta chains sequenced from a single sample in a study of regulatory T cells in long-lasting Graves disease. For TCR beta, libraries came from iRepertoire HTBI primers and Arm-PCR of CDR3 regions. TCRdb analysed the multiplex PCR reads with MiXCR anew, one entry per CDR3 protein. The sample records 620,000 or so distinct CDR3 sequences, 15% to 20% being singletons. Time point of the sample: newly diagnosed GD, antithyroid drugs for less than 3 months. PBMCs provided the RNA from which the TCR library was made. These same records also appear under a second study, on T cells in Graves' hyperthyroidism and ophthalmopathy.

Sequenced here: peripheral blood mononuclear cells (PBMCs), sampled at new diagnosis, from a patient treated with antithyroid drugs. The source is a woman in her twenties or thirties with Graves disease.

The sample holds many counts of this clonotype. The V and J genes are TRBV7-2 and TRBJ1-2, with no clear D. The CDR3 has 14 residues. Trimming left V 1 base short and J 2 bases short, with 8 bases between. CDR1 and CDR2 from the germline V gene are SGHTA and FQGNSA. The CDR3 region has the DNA TGTGCCAGCAGCTTAGTACGGTCCAACTATGGCTACACCTTC. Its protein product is CASSLVRSNYGYTF.

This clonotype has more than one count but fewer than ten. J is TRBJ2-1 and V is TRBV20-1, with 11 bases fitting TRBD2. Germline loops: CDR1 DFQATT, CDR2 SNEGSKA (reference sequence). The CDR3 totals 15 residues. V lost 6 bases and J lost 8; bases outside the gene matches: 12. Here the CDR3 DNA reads TGCAGTGCCCCCCCTACTAGCGGGAGTTGGTATGAGCAGTTCTTC. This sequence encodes CSAPPTSGSWYEQFF.

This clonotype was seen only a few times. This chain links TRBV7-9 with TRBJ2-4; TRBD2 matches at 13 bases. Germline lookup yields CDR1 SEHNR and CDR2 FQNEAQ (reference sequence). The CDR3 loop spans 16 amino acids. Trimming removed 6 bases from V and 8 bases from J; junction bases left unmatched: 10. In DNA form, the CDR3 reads TGTGCCAGCAGTCGAGGTGGGACTAGCGGGATCGACATTCAGTACTTC. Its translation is CASSRGGTSGIDIQYF.

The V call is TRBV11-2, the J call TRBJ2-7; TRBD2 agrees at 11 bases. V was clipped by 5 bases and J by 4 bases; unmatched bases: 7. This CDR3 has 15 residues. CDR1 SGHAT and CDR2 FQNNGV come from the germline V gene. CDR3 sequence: CASSPTSGGKYEQYF. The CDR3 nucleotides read TGTGCCAGCAGCCCTACTAGCGGGGGTAAATACGAGCAGTACTTC.

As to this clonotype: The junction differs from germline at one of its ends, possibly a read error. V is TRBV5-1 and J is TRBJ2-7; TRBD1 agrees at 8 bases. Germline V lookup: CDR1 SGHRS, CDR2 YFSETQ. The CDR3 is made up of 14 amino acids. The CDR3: CTSSLPDRVGEQYF. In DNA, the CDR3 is TGCACCAGCAGCCTGCCGGACAGGGTTGGCGAGCAGTACTTC.

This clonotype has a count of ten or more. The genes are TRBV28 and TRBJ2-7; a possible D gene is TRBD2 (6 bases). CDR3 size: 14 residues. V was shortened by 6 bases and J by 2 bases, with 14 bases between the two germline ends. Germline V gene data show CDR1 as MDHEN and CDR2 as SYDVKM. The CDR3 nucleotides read TGTGCCAGCAGCCAGGAGGGGTCCCCCTACGAGCAGTACTTC. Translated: CASSQEGSPYEQYF.

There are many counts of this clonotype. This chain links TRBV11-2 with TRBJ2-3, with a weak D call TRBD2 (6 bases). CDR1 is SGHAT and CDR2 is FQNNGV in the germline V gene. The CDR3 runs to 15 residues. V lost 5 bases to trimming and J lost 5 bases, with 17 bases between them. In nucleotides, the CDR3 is TGTGCCAGCAGCCCTGGGGGAGGCGAGGGAGATACGCAGTATTTT. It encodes CASSPGGGEGDTQYF.

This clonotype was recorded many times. CDR3: CSASQGDRRHNEQFF. CDR3 sequence (DNA): TGCAGTGCTAGCCAGGGGGACAGGAGACACAATGAGCAGTTCTTC. This chain connects TRBV20-1 to TRBJ2-1; 8 bases are a match to TRBD1. Germline V CDR1 and CDR2: DFQATT, SNEGSKA (reference sequence). The CDR3 runs 15 residues. V was clipped by 3 bases and J by 5 bases; unmatched bases: 9.

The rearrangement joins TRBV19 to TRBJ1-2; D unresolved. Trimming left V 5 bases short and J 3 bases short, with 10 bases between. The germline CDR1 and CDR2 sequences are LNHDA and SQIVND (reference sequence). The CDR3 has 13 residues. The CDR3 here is CASSVDGDYGYTF. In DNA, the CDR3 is TGTGCCAGTAGTGTGGACGGTGACTATGGCTACACCTTC.

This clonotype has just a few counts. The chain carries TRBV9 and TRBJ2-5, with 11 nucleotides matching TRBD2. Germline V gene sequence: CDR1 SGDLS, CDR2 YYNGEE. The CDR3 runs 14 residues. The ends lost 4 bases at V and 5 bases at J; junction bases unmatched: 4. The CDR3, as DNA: TGTGCCAGCAGCACTAGCGGGAGTAGTGAGACCCAGTACTTC. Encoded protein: CASSTSGSSETQYF.

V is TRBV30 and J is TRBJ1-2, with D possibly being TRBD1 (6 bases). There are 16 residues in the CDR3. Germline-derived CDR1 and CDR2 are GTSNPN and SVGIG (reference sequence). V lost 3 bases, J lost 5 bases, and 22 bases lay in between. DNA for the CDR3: TGTGCCTGGAGGCGGGCCGGGGGCGGCGGAGGGTATGGCTACACCTTC. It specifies CAWRRAGGGGGYGYTF.

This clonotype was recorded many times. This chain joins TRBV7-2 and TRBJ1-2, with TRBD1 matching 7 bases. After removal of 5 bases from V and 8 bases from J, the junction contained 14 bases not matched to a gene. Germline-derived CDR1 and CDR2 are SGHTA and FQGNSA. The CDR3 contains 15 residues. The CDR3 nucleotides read TGTGCCAGCAGCCGGATGGGGGCAGGGGGTAAAGGCTACACCTTC. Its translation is CASSRMGAGGKGYTF.

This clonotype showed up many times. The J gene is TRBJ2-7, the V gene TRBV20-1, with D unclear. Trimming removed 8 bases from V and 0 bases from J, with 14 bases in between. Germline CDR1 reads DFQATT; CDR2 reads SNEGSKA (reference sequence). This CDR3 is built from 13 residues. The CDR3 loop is CSLDGYYSYEQYF. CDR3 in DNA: TGCAGTTTGGACGGCTACTACTCCTACGAGCAGTACTTC.

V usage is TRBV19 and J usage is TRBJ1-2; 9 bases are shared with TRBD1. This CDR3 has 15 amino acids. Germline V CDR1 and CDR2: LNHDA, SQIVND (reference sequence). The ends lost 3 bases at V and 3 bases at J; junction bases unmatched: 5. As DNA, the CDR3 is TGTGCCAGTAGTATCGCCGGACAGGGGCACTATGGCTACACCTTC. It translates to CASSIAGQGHYGYTF.

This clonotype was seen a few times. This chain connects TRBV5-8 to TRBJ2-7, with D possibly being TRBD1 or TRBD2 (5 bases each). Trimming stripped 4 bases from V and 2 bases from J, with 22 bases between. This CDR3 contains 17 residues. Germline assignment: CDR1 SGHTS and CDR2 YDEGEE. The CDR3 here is CASSGGPTWGTPYEQYF. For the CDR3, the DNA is TGTGCCAGCAGCGGGGGACCGACTTGGGGGACCCCCTACGAGCAGTACTTC.

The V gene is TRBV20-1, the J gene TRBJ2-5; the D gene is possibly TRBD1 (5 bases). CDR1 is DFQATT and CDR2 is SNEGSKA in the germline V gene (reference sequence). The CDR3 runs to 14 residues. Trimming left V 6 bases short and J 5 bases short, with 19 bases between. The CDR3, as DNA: TGCAGTGCCCCCGGGTCAGGGCGTAGGGAGACCCAGTACTTC. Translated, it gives CSAPGSGRRETQYF.

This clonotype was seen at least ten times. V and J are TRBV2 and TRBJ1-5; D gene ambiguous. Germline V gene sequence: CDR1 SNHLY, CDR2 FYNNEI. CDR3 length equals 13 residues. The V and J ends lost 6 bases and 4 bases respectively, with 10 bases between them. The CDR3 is CASRALPNQPQHF. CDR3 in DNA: TGTGCCAGCAGGGCACTACCTAATCAGCCCCAGCATTTT.

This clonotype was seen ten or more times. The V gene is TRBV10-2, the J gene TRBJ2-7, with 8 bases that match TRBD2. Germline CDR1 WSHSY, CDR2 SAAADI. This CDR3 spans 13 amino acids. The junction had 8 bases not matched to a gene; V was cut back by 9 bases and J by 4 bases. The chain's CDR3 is CASSILAGYEQYF. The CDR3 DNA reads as TGCGCCAGTAGTATCCTAGCGGGTTACGAGCAGTACTTC.

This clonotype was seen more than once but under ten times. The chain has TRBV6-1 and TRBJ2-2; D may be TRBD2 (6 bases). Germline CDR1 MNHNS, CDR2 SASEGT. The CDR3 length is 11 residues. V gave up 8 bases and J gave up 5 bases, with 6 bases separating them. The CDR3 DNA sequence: TGTGCCAGCGGGGGGACCGGGGAGCTGTTTTTT. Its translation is CASGGTGELFF.

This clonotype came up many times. Here the CDR3 DNA reads TGCAGCGCCCGGGACACGATCTACGAGCAGTACTTC. Its translation: CSARDTIYEQYF. The chain joins TRBV29-1 to TRBJ2-7, with TRBD1 as a possible D gene (6 bases). CDR1 and CDR2 from the germline V gene are SQVTM and ANQGSEA. The CDR3 has 12 residues. Trimming removed 7 bases from V and 3 bases from J, with 13 bases in between.

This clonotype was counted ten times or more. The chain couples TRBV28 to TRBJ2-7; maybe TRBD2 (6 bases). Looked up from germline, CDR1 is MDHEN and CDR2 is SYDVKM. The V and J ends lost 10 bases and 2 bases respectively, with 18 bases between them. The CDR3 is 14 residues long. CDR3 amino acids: CATGGTSPTYEQYF. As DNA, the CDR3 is TGTGCCACCGGAGGGACGTCTCCAACCTACGAGCAGTACTTC.

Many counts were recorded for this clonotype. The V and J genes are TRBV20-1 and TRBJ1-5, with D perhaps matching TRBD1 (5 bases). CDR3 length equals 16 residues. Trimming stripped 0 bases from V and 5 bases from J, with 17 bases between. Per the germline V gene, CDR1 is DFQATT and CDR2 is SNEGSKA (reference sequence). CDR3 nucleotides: TGCAGTGCTAGAGATCGATTGGGCAGGGATTATCAGCCCCAGCATTTT. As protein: CSARDRLGRDYQPQHF.

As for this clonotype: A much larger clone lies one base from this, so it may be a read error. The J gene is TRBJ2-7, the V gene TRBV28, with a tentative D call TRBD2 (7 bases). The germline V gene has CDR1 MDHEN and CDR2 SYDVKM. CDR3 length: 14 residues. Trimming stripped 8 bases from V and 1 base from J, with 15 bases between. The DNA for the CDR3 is TGTGCCAGCCGCGGGGGCGCTTGGTCCTACGAGCAGTACTTC. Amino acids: CASRGGAWSYEQYF.

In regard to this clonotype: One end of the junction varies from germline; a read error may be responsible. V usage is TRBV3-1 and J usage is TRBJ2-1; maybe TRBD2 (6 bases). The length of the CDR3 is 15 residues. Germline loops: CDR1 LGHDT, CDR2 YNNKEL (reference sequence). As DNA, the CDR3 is TGTGCCAGCAGCCCCGGGACTTTCTCCTACAATGAGCAGCTCTTC. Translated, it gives CASSPGTFSYNEQLF.

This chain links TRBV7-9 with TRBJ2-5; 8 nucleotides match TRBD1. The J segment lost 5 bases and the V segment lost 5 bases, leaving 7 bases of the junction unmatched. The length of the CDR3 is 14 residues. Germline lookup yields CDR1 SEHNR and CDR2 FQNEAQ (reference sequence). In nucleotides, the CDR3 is TGTGCCAGCAGCCCTACAGGGGGGTGGGAGACCCAGTACTTC. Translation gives CASSPTGGWETQYF. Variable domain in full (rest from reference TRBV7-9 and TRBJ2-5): DTGVSQNPRHKITKRGQNVTFRCDPISEHNRLYWYRQTLGQGPEFLTYFQNEAQLEKSRLLSDRFSAERPKGSFSTLEIQRTEQGDSAMYLCASSPTGGWETQYFGPGTRLLVL.

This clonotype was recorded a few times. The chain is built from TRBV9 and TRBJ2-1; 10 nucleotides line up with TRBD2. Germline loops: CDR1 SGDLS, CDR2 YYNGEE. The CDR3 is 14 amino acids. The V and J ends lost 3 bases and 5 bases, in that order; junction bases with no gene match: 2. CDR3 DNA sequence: TGTGCCAGCAGCGCTAGCGGGGGACACAATGAGCAGTTCTTC. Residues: CASSASGGHNEQFF.

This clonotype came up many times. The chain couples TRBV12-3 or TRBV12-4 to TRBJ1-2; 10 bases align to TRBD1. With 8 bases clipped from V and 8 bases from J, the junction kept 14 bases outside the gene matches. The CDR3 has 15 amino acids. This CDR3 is CASGSLTGGGEGYTF. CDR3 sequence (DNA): TGTGCCAGCGGGAGCCTGACAGGGGGCGGGGAGGGCTACACCTTC.

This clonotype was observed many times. CDR3 bases: TGTGCCACCAGCAGAGATAGGGGTGGGACAGGAGCCAACGTCCTGACTTTC. Translation gives CATSRDRGGTGANVLTF. This chain connects TRBV15 to TRBJ2-6; the match to TRBD1 covers 8 bases. V was clipped by 0 bases and J by 7 bases; unmatched bases: 8. The CDR3 length is 17 residues. The V gene's germline CDR1 is LNHNV and CDR2 YYDKDF (reference sequence).

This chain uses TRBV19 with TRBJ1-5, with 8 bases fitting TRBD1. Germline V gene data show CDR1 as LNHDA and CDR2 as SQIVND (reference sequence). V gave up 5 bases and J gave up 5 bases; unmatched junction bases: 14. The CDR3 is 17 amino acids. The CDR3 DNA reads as TGTGCCAGTAGTGACACCTTCGGACAGGGCGGTTATCAGCCCCAGCATTTT. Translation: CASSDTFGQGGYQPQHF.